One TCR beta chain is described in this entry. This sample was included in a study of blood T cell repertoires in COVID-19. Study at large: Sample material is recorded as cDNA or gDNA derived from T cells, B-cell-depleted T cells, or PBMCs.

TCRdb keeps only in-frame clones here, not all; method: immunoSEQ multiplex PCR. The table has hundreds of thousands of clones, about 90% seen once; the top ten hold over 2%. Looked up from germline, CDR1 is SGHRS and CDR2 is YFSETQ. The CDR3 length is 15 residues. Trimming took off 4 bases at V and 0 bases at J, with 8 bases between the two ends. Sequenced input: peripheral blood. This clonotype was sampled from a woman aged 55-69 years with COVID-19, enrolled during active disease. The V and J genes are TRBV5-1 and TRBJ2-6; D uncertain. The CDR3 spells CASSPIFSGANVLTF. The DNA of the CDR3 is TGCGCCAGCAGCCCTATATTCTCTGGGGCCAACGTCCTGACTTTC.